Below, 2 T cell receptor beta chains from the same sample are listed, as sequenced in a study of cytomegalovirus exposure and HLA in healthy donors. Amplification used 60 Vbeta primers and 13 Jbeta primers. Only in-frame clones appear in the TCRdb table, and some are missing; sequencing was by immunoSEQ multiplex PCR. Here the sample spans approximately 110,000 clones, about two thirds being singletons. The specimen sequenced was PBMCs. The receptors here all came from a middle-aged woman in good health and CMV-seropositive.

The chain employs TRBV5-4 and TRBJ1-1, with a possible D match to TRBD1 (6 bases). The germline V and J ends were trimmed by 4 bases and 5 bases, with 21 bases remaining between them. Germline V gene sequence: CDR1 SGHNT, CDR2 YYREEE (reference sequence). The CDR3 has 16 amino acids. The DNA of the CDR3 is TGTGCCAGCAGCGGGGAAGGGGCAGGGGTTGAGACTGAAGCTTTCTTT. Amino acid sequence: CASSGEGAGVETEAFF.

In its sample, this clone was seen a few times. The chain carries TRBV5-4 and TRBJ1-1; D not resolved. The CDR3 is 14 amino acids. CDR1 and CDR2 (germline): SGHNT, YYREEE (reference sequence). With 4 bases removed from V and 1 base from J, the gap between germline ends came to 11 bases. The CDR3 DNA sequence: TGTGCCAGCAGCATTGACACTTCGAACACTGAAGCTTTCTTT. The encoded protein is CASSIDTSNTEAFF.